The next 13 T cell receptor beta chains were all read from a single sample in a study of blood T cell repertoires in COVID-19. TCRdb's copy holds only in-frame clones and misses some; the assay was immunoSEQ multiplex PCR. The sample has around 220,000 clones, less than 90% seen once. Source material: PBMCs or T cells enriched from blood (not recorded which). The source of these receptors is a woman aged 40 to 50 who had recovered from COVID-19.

The CDR3 loop reads CASQLGGSGNSPLHF. The CDR3 DNA reads TGTGCCAGCCAACTCGGGGGTTCGGGCAATTCACCCCTCCACTTT. The chain links TRBV9 to TRBJ1-6; TRBD1 might be the D (5 bases). CDR3 size: 15 residues. Germline loops: CDR1 SGDLS, CDR2 YYNGEE. V was clipped by 7 bases and J by 7 bases, with 18 bases between them.

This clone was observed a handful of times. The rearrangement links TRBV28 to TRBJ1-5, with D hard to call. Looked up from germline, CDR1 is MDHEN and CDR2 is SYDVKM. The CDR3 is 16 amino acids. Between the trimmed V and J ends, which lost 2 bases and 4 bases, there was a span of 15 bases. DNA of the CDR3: TGTGCCAGCAGTTTAAGATTAGGGCGGGGTAATCAGCCCCAGCATTTT. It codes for CASSLRLGRGNQPQHF.

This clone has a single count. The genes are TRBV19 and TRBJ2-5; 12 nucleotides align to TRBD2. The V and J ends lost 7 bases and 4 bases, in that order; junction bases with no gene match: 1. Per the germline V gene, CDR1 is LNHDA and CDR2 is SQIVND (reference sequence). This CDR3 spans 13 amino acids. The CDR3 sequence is CASKLAGGETQYF. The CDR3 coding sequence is TGTGCCAGTAAACTAGCGGGGGGAGAGACCCAGTACTTC.

The CDR3 is CASSHRGSVQPQHF. CDR3 coding DNA: TGTGCCAGCAGTCACAGGGGATCGGTTCAGCCCCAGCATTTT. The chain combines TRBV2 with TRBJ1-5; TRBD1 matches 7 bases. This CDR3 region has 14 residues. Trimming at V came to 5 bases and at J to 6 bases, leaving 7 bases not matched to a gene. Germline V CDR1 and CDR2: SNHLY, FYNNEI.

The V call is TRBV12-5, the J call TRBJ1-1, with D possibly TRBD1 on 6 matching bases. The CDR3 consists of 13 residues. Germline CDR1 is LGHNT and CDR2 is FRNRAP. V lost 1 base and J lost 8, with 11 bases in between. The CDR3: CASGLESGTEAFF. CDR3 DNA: TGTGCTAGTGGTTTGGAATCCGGGACAGAAGCTTTCTTT.

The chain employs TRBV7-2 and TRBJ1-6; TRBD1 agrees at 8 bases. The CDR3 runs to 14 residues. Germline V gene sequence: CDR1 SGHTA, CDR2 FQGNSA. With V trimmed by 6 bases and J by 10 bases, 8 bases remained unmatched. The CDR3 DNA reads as TGTGCCAGCAGAGCCGGGACAGGTCTATCACCCCTCCACTTT. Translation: CASRAGTGLSPLHF.

In nucleotides, the CDR3 is TGTGCCATCAGTGAGGGGGACAGTAGGACGAACACTGAAGCTTTCTTT. It specifies CAISEGDSRTNTEAFF. V is TRBV10-3 and J is TRBJ1-1, with 7 nucleotides matching TRBD1. The CDR3 runs to 16 residues. The junction had 7 bases not matched to a gene; V was cut back by 2 bases and J by 1 base. From germline, CDR1 is ENHRY and CDR2 SYGVKD.

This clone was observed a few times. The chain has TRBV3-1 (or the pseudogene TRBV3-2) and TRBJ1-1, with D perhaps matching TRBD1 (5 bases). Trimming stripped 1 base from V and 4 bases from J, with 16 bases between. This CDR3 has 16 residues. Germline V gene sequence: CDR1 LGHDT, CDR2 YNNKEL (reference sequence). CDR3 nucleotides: TGTGCCAGCAGCCAAGGAATGAGGGGAGGTGGCACTGAAGCTTTCTTT. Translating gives CASSQGMRGGGTEAFF.

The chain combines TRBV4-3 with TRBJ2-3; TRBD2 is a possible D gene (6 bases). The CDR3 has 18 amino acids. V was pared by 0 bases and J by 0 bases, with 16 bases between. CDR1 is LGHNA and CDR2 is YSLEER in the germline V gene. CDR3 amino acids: CASSQEMLGGPSTDTQYF. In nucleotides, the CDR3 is TGCGCCAGCAGCCAAGAAATGCTGGGAGGTCCTAGCACAGATACGCAGTATTTT.

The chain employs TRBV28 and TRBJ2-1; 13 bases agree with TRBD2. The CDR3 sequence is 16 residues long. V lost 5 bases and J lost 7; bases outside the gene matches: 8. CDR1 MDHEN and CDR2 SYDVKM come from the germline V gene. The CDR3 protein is CASSVRGTSGANEQFF. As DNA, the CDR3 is TGTGCCAGCAGTGTACGGGGGACTAGCGGGGCAAATGAGCAGTTCTTC.

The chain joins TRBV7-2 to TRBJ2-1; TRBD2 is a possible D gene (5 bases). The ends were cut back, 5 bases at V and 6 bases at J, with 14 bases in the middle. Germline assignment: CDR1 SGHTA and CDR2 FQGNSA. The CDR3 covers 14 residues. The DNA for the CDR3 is TGTGCCAGCAGCCCTAGCTGGGAATTCAATGAGCAGTTCTTC. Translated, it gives CASSPSWEFNEQFF.

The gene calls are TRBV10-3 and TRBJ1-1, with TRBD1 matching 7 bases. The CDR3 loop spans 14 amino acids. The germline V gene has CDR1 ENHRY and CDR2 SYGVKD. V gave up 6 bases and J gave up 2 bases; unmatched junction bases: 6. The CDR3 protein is CAISPRGENTEAFF. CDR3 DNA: TGTGCCATCAGCCCCAGGGGGGAAAACACTGAAGCTTTCTTT.

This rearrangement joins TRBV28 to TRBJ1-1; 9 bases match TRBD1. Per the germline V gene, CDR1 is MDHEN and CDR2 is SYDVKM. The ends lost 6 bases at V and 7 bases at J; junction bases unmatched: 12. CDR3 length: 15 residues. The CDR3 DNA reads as TGTGCCAGCAGCAGGATCCGACAGGGGGGGGGTGAAGCTTTCTTT. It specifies CASSRIRQGGGEAFF. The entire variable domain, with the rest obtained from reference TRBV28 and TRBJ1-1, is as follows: DVKVTQSSRYLVKRTGEKVFLECVQDMDHENMFWYRQDPGLGLRLIYFSYDVKMKEKGDIPEGYSVSREKKERFSLILESASTNQTSMYLCASSRIRQGGGEAFFGQGTRLTVV.